Listed below are T cell receptor beta chains from one sample, sequenced in a study of T cells after posttransplantation cyclophosphamide. Assay: immunoSEQ multiplex PCR; the TCRdb copy retains only in-frame clones and omits some. Of about 6,900 clones in the sample, roughly 98% were seen once. The sequencing sample was made of naive CD8+ T cells sorted from PBMCs. These receptors were obtained from a woman aged 25 to 39 in good health and a related stem cell transplant donor. The CDR3 runs from the conserved cysteine through the conserved F or W.

j_gene	v_gene	CDR3aa
TRBJ2-7	TRBV5-5	CASSLERGVYEQYF
TRBJ1-4	TRBV6-4	CASSGRLEKLFF
TRBJ2-3	TRBV7-8	CASSLSGGPSTDTQYF
TRBJ2-7	TRBV11-2	CASSLDPGQGSGQYF
TRBJ1-6	TRBV7-8	CASSFPGTVNSPLHF
TRBJ1-1	TRBV4-1	CASSQVADITEAFF
TRBJ1-2	TRBV7-9	CASSFDRDGYTF
TRBJ1-1	TRBV9	CASSVGGQGTF
TRBJ2-1	TRBV2	CASSEVLNEQFF
TRBJ2-1	TRBV4-3	CASSQDRASYNEQFF
TRBJ2-7	TRBV7-2	CASSSDRGPSYEQYF
TRBJ2-6	TRBV10-2	CASTAILSWDREGRPNVLTF
TRBJ2-5	TRBV7-8	CASSLLGTGGQETQYF
TRBJ2-7	TRBV21-1	CASSKMGPYEQYF
TRBJ2-1	TRBV19	CASSSRNSYNEQFF
TRBJ2-1	TRBV5-1	CASSFAGGTSGVTVYNEQFF
TRBJ2-7	TRBV5-6	CASSLGSGEQYF
TRBJ2-6	TRBV9	CASSVRDSGANVLTF
TRBJ1-1	TRBV5-1	CASSDRGAGNTEAFF
TRBJ1-2	TRBV19	CASSIDTAGLNYGYTF
TRBJ1-2	TRBV27	CASSFGTSYGYTF
TRBJ2-1	TRBV5-1	CASSKTSGGSAYNEQFF
TRBJ1-2	TRBV11-2	CASSLEPDSRYTF
TRBJ1-2	TRBV5-6	CASSLFRTGHYGYTF
TRBJ2-1	TRBV2	CATTSGVGSYNEQFF
TRBJ1-1	TRBV5-1	CASSPTRRGGTEAFF